This T cell receptor beta chain was captured by sequencing in a study of CD8 T cells in ankylosing spondylitis. Findings and caveats of the study: A number of the motif variants had already been described in reactive arthritis synovial fluid and blood. What appeared characteristic of ankylosing spondylitis blood was a TCR beta motif of under 10 highly homologous variants.

J was trimmed by 10 bases and V by 5 bases; bases with no gene match: 8. Per germline, CDR1 MNHEY and CDR2 SMNVEV (reference sequence). The CDR3 is 15 residues long. Libraries of TCR beta came from quantitative 5'-RACE with molecular barcodes. TCRdb re-called the 5' RACE reads through MiXCR, storing one row per CDR3 protein. The table has 100,000 or so distinct CDR3 sequences, roughly 9% seen once. With respect to this clonotype: Its antigen is still unknown.

This chain uses TRBV27 with TRBJ2-1; 13 bases align to TRBD2. The source material was blood, either unsorted or a sorted T cell fraction (not recorded which). The sequence derives from a male donor with ankylosing spondylitis. CDR3 residues: CASSPGTSGIGEQFF. CDR3 coding DNA: TGTGCCAGCAGTCCCGGGACTAGCGGGATTGGGGAGCAGTTCTTC.